This is a list of T cell receptor beta chains from one sample in a study of blood T cells in healthy people across ages. Using its own MiXCR run on the 5' RACE reads, TCRdb lists one record per CDR3 protein. The sample carries roughly 1,300,000 distinct CDR3 sequences, approximately 59% recorded once. Specimen: blood. The receptors stem from a man aged 18 to 35 in good health. CDR3s include the opening cysteine and the closing phenylalanine or tryptophan. The D gene is left open where the match is weak. Rows give clone size only sometimes, using once, few, many, or a class for an expanded clone.

d_call,clone_size,j_call,v_call,cdr3_aa,cdr3_nt
.,.,TRBJ1-6,TRBV12-3/TRBV12-4,CASSLALDSPLHF,TGTGCCAGCAGTTTAGCGCTTGACTCACCCCTCCACTTT
.,.,TRBJ2-7,TRBV21-1,CASHPLYEQYF,TGTGCCAGTCATCCCTTATACGAGCAGTACTTC
TRBD2,.,TRBJ2-7,TRBV29-1,CSVWVLAGYYEQYF,TGCAGCGTTTGGGTACTAGCGGGATATTACGAGCAGTACTTC
.,few,TRBJ2-1,TRBV27,CASSVLGNNEQFF,TGTGCCAGCAGTGTGCTGGGTAACAATGAGCAGTTCTTC
.,few,TRBJ2-5,TRBV4-1,CASSQVGLTSLRYF,TGCGCCAGCAGCCAAGTAGGCCTAACCTCACTTAGGTACTTC
.,.,TRBJ2-1,TRBV7-2,CASSLLQGYNEQFF,TGTGCCAGCAGCCTCCTCCAGGGATACAATGAGCAGTTCTTC
.,.,TRBJ1-4,TRBV7-9,CASSFSGDRVKKLFF,TGTGCCAGCAGCTTCTCAGGGGACCGGGTTAAAAAACTGTTTTTT
TRBD2,few,TRBJ2-7,TRBV3-1,CASSNDRTSGVYEQYF,TGTGCCAGCAGTAACGACCGGACTAGCGGAGTCTACGAGCAGTACTTC
.,.,TRBJ1-2,TRBV28,CASSLPGSGYGYTF,TGTGCCAGCAGCCTACCAGGGTCGGGCTATGGCTACACCTTC
.,once,TRBJ2-7,TRBV4-2,CASSQGPSTEQYF,TGTGCCAGCAGCCAAGGTCCTTCCACCGAGCAGTACTTC
.,.,TRBJ2-1,TRBV27,CASSLSYLNYNEQFF,TGTGCCAGCAGTTTATCGTACCTGAACTACAATGAGCAGTTCTTC
.,.,TRBJ2-7,TRBV13,CASSPGLANSYEQYF,TGTGCCAGCAGCCCCGGTCTTGCAAACTCCTACGAGCAGTACTTC
.,.,TRBJ2-3,TRBV27,CASSLQLTDTQYF,TGTGCCAGCAGTTTGCAGCTCACAGATACGCAGTATTTT
.,.,TRBJ1-6,TRBV6-1,CASGSGLRYENSPLHF,TGTGCCAGCGGCTCAGGGCTGAGGTACGAAAATTCACCCCTCCACTTT
.,.,TRBJ1-1,TRBV15,CATSRVDARAFF,TGTGCCACCAGCAGAGTGGACGCTAGAGCTTTCTTT
TRBD2,.,TRBJ2-4,TRBV3-1,CASSQTSGRAGIQYF,TGTGCCAGCAGCCAGACGAGCGGGAGGGCCGGCATTCAGTACTTC
.,few,TRBJ2-3,TRBV6-6,CASTARGDTQYF,TGTGCCAGCACTGCGCGAGGTGATACGCAGTATTTT
TRBD1,.,TRBJ1-5,TRBV12-3/TRBV12-4,CASRRDRGQTNQPQHF,TGTGCCAGCAGAAGGGACAGGGGGCAGACCAATCAGCCCCAGCATTTT
TRBD1,.,TRBJ1-2,TRBV6-5,CASSYSGRQGGYGYTF,TGTGCCAGCAGTTACTCGGGTAGACAGGGAGGCTATGGCTACACCTTC
.,.,TRBJ2-5,TRBV7-9,CASSHLQGVDETQYF,TGTGCCAGCAGCCATCTACAGGGTGTAGATGAGACCCAGTACTTC
TRBD1,.,TRBJ2-7,TRBV13,CASSFRTGTYYEQYF,TGTGCCAGCAGCTTCCGGACAGGCACTTACTACGAGCAGTACTTC
TRBD2,.,TRBJ2-3,TRBV2,CASRGGLAVSTDTQYF,TGTGCCAGCAGGGGGGGACTAGCGGTTAGCACAGATACGCAGTATTTT
.,few,TRBJ1-2,TRBV3-1,CASSQDGLSNYGYTF,TGTGCCAGCAGCCAAGATGGACTATCTAACTATGGCTACACCTTC
TRBD2,.,TRBJ2-2,TRBV12-3/TRBV12-4,CATHTRGRVTGELFF,TGTGCCACCCACACCCGCGGGAGGGTCACCGGGGAGCTGTTTTTT
.,many,TRBJ1-1,TRBV29-1,CSVGRNTEAFF,TGCAGCGTTGGTCGGAACACTGAAGCTTTCTTT
.,.,TRBJ1-2,TRBV10-3,CATTGKDHYGYTF,TGTGCCACCACCGGAAAGGACCACTATGGCTACACCTTC
TRBD1,.,TRBJ1-6,TRBV5-1,CASSSGDSISSYNSPLHF,TGCGCCAGCAGCTCGGGGGACAGCATTAGCTCCTATAATTCACCCCTCCACTTT
TRBD1,.,TRBJ1-5,TRBV20-1,CSARVIRRTGDQPQHF,TGCAGTGCTAGAGTGATCCGACGGACAGGGGATCAGCCCCAGCATTTT
.,.,TRBJ2-7,TRBV20-1,CSARDQGHPYEQYF,TGCAGTGCTAGAGATCAGGGTCATCCCTACGAGCAGTACTTC
.,.,TRBJ2-1,TRBV19,CASSNNEEQFF,TGTGCCAGTAGTAATAACGAAGAACAGTTCTTC
TRBD2,.,TRBJ2-2,TRBV9,CASSVSSGGATTGELFF,TGTGCCAGCAGCGTATCTAGCGGGGGGGCTACCACCGGGGAGCTGTTTTTT
.,few,TRBJ2-3,TRBV7-2,CASSSQVGGTDTQYF,TGTGCCAGCAGCAGCCAGGTTGGGGGCACAGATACGCAGTATTTT
.,.,TRBJ2-5,TRBV2,CASSEARNQETQYF,TGTGCCAGCAGTGAAGCGAGGAACCAAGAGACCCAGTACTTC
TRBD1,few,TRBJ2-1,TRBV10-3,CAISDRVYEQFF,TGTGCCATCAGCGACAGGGTATATGAGCAGTTCTTC
.,.,TRBJ2-1,TRBV9,CASSQLGGYNEQFF,TGTGCCAGCAGCCAATTGGGGGGCTACAATGAGCAGTTCTTC
TRBD1,.,TRBJ2-1,TRBV20-1,CSARSRDRDYNEQFF,TGCAGTGCTAGATCCCGGGACAGGGATTACAATGAGCAGTTCTTC
TRBD1,.,TRBJ2-7,TRBV11-2,CASSHPQTGYYEQYF,TGTGCCAGCAGCCACCCCCAGACAGGGTACTACGAGCAGTACTTC
.,once,TRBJ2-4,TRBV3-1,CASSQIQAKNIQYF,TGTGCCAGCAGCCAAATTCAAGCCAAAAACATTCAGTACTTC
.,.,TRBJ1-4,TRBV4-3,CASSPPGHGNEKLFF,TGCGCCAGCAGCCCCCCAGGACACGGAAATGAAAAACTGTTTTTT
.,.,TRBJ2-7,TRBV27,CASSPQTLLYEQYF,TGTGCCAGCAGTCCCCAGACTCTCCTCTACGAGCAGTACTTC
.,.,TRBJ2-1,TRBV13,CASSFYGGDSYNEQFF,TGTGCCAGCAGCTTTTACGGGGGTGACTCCTACAATGAGCAGTTCTTC
.,once,TRBJ2-7,TRBV6-5,CASSYGPRGDEQYF,TGTGCCAGCAGTTATGGACCCAGGGGGGACGAGCAGTACTTC
TRBD1,once,TRBJ2-3,TRBV10-3,CAIRDRGSTDTQYF,TGTGCCATCAGGGACAGGGGGAGCACAGATACGCAGTATTTT
.,.,TRBJ1-1,TRBV10-3,CAISGRESTEAFF,TGTGCCATCAGTGGACGGGAGAGCACTGAAGCTTTCTTT
.,once,TRBJ2-3,TRBV11-2,CASSVSLLSTDTQYF,TGTGCCAGCAGTGTTTCCCTGCTTAGCACAGATACGCAGTATTTT
.,.,TRBJ1-1,TRBV7-9,CASSTDANTEAFF,TGTGCCAGCAGCACGGACGCGAACACTGAAGCTTTCTTT